This T cell receptor beta chain comes out of a study of identical twins. Findings and limits, study-wide: It was possible that invariant MAIT and iNKT cells partly confounded the zero-insertion analyses.

Concerning this clonotype: The antigen remains undetermined.

CDR3 size: 18 residues. V lost 4 bases to trimming and J lost 3 bases; unmatched junction nucleotides: 10. Germline V gene lookup returns CDR1 SNHLY and CDR2 FYNNEI. A universal primer site came from template switching; cDNA carried unique molecular identifiers. TCRdb redid the calling of the 5' RACE reads with MiXCR, one entry per CDR3 protein. In the table there are about 690,000 distinct CDR3 sequences, about 20% of which are singletons. This same sample was also part of a study on T cells expressing NK-cell markers. In that study: Eight donors were sequenced, of whom seven were HCMV-seropositive, while the remaining one was HCMV-seronegative. T cells sorted in several experiments were restricted to alpha-beta TCR T cells by an anti-gamma-delta TCR antibody.

The specimen sequenced was PBMCs. This TCR was recovered from a woman aged 18-29 years in good health. This sequence joins TRBV2 and TRBJ2-1; 12 bases match TRBD2. CDR3 sequence: CASSAIDMGLAGYNEQFF. The CDR3 DNA sequence: TGTGCCAGCAGTGCCATTGATATGGGACTAGCGGGCTACAATGAGCAGTTCTTC. The whole variable domain, filled in from reference TRBV2 and TRBJ2-1, reads EPEVTQTPSHQVTQMGQEVILRCVPISNHLYFYWYRQILGQKVEFLVSFYNNEISEKSEIFDDQFSVERPDGSNFTLKIRSTKLEDSAMYFCASSAIDMGLAGYNEQFFGPGTRLTVL.